This T cell receptor (beta chain) is drawn from a study of T cells after somatic rescue of genetic block. V was pared by 4 bases and J by 0 bases, with 16 bases between. CDR1 and CDR2 from the germline V gene are MGHRA and YSYEKL. The CDR3 totals 17 residues. Method: immunoSEQ multiplex PCR; TCRdb's copy keeps in-frame clones and lacks some. The sample consists of roughly 70,000 clones, approximately 90% of them appearing once. This chain connects TRBV4-1 to TRBJ2-1; D might be TRBD2 (6 bases). The sequence was obtained from a man aged 35 to 55. Sequencing was carried out using peripheral blood mononuclear cells (PBMCs). As DNA, the CDR3 is TGCGCCAGCAGCCTGAAGGGCGGGGAAAGCTCCTACAATGAGCAGTTCTTC. It specifies CASSLKGGESSYNEQFF.